A single sample is the source of the 21 T cell receptor beta chains below, sequenced in a study of CDR3 diversity in severe acne. TCRdb processed the PCR reads anew with MiXCR; each CDR3 protein has one entry. The table includes 84,000 or so distinct CDR3 sequences, 45% to 55% detected once. The sequenced sample consisted of blood. The origin of the receptors is a male donor in good health, serving as a control.

This clonotype occurred a few times. V gene TRBV2 combines with J gene TRBJ1-1; TRBD1 aligns across 7 bases. Looked up from germline, CDR1 is SNHLY and CDR2 is FYNNEI. The CDR3 extends over 13 amino acids. V lost 7 bases to trimming and J lost 5 bases; unmatched junction nucleotides: 7. Here the CDR3 DNA reads TGTGCCAGCACCGAGGGGGCGATAACTGAAGCTTTCTTT. Encoded protein: CASTEGAITEAFF.

The chain links TRBV2 to TRBJ2-5; D may be TRBD2 (5 bases). The DNA end lines up better with TRBJ2-1; the J call may be wrong. Germline CDR1 reads SNHLY; CDR2 reads FYNNEI. This CDR3 is built from 13 residues. This CDR3 is CASSPRRYNEQFF. CDR3 DNA: TGTGCCAGCAGCCCGAGGAGGTACAATGAGCAGTTCTTC.

This clonotype has a count of ten or more. This rearrangement joins TRBV6-6 to TRBJ2-2, with no clear D. CDR1 MNHNY and CDR2 SVGAGI come from the germline V gene (reference sequence). The CDR3 contains 14 residues. V was trimmed by 2 bases and J by 2 bases, leaving 6 bases between them. The CDR3 DNA is TGTGCCAGCAGTTACCGGAGAAACACCGGGGAGCTGTTTTTT. This encodes CASSYRRNTGELFF.

This clonotype appeared a few times. The junction shows a germline mismatch at one end, possibly a read error. The chain links TRBV20-1 to TRBJ1-1, with TRBD1 matching 7 bases. Germline V gene lookup returns CDR1 DFQATT and CDR2 SNEGSKA (reference sequence). The CDR3 loop spans 15 amino acids. The DNA of the CDR3 is TGCAGTGCTCGAGAAGCGACAGGGCGAAACACTGAAGCTTTCTTT. Translation gives CSAREATGRNTEAFF.

A note on this clonotype: Possible read error: a much larger clone is one base away. The chain has TRBV6-6 and TRBJ2-7, with D perhaps assigned TRBD1 or TRBD2 (5 bases each). This CDR3 comprises 15 residues. The germline gives CDR1 MNHNY, CDR2 SVGAGI (reference sequence). The CDR3, as DNA: TGTGCCGGCAGCAACCTATATGGGGGACCCTACGAGCAGTACTTC. It translates to CAGSNLYGGPYEQYF.

This chain links TRBV12-3 or TRBV12-4 with TRBJ1-1, with 8 bases fitting TRBD1. The V gene end was trimmed by 3 bases and the J gene end by 6 bases; junction bases not matched to a gene: 6. The CDR3 length is 14 residues. Here the CDR3 reads CASSFDRGDPEAFF. Written as DNA, the CDR3 is TGTGCCAGCAGTTTCGACAGGGGTGACCCTGAAGCTTTCTTT.

The CDR3 bases are TGTGCCAGCAGCACCCGCCCCACGGGCTTCCTGACTAGCGGGTCGTACTTC. Protein sequence: CASSTRPTGFLTSGSYF. V and J are TRBV5-5 and TRBJ2-7; 10 bases fit TRBD2. Germline V gene lookup returns CDR1 SGHKS and CDR2 YYEKEE (reference sequence). After removal of 4 bases from V and 12 bases from J, the junction contained 22 bases not matched to a gene. The CDR3 is made up of 17 amino acids.

The rearrangement uses TRBV6-1 and TRBJ1-2, with D possibly TRBD1 on 6 matching bases. The CDR3 totals 15 residues. Trimming removed 2 bases from V and 5 bases from J, with 15 bases in between. Germline V gives CDR1 MNHNS, CDR2 SASEGT. DNA of the CDR3: TGTGCCAGCAGTGAACCCGACAGGCGGCCTTATGGCTACACCTTC. Its protein is CASSEPDRRPYGYTF.

This clonotype appeared many times. This chain joins TRBV7-2 and TRBJ2-5; D unclear. CDR1 SGHTA and CDR2 FQGNSA come from the germline V gene. The CDR3 is 12 residues long. V lost 8 bases and J lost 5, with 12 bases in between. The CDR3 DNA is TGTGCCAGCTCCTCGGCCGGGGAGACCCAGTACTTC. Translated, it gives CASSSAGETQYF.

CDR3 in amino acids: CSARDNRAWNQPQYF. In DNA, the CDR3 is TGCAGTGCTAGAGATAATAGGGCCTGGAATCAGCCCCAGTACTTC. The chain recombines TRBV20-1 with TRBJ2-5; D is ambiguous. The germline gives CDR1 DFQATT, CDR2 SNEGSKA (reference sequence). V lost 0 bases, J lost 9 bases, and 20 bases lay in between. The CDR3 consists of 15 residues.

This chain's CDR3 is CATSRRGTGELFF. CDR3 nucleotide sequence: TGTGCCACCAGCCGGAGGGGCACCGGGGAGCTGTTTTTT. The gene calls are TRBV15 and TRBJ2-2; the D gene is possibly TRBD2 (6 bases). CDR1 is LNHNV and CDR2 is YYDKDF in the germline V gene (reference sequence). V was clipped by 5 bases and J by 4 bases, with 8 bases between them. There are 13 residues in the CDR3.

This clonotype occurred many times. The chain has TRBV4-1 and TRBJ2-7, with D uncertain. Trimming removed 8 bases at V and 4 bases at J, with 15 bases between. Per germline, CDR1 MGHRA and CDR2 YSYEKL. The CDR3 runs to 13 residues. CDR3 region: CASGPAVGYEQYF. The DNA for the CDR3 is TGCGCCAGCGGCCCCGCCGTGGGGTACGAGCAGTACTTC.

The sample holds many counts of this clonotype. The CDR3 DNA sequence: TGCGCCAGCAGTGAGTCGTCAGGGGGCGGCACCGGGGAGCTGTTTTTT. Its translation: CASSESSGGGTGELFF. The genes are TRBV10-1 and TRBJ2-2; 8 bases fit TRBD1. The CDR3 spans 16 residues. The germline V gene has CDR1 WNHNN and CDR2 SYGVQD (reference sequence). Germline trimming cut 0 bases from V and 4 bases from J; bases unmatched to any gene: 4.

This clonotype was picked up many times. The chain combines TRBV6-5 with TRBJ1-2; TRBD1 is a possible D gene (5 bases). The V gene lost 0 bases and the J gene lost 8 bases, with 19 bases spanning the gap. Germline assignment: CDR1 MNHEY and CDR2 SVGAGI. The CDR3 is 16 residues long. The CDR3 nucleotides are TGTGCCAGCAGTTACTCCAGGGAGGCTGCTCGTAGGGGCTACACCTTC. It is translated as CASSYSREAARRGYTF.

This sequence joins TRBV15 and TRBJ2-7; D gene unclear. Trimming stripped 3 bases from V and 3 bases from J, with 6 bases between. In germline, CDR1 is LNHNV, CDR2 YYDKDF (reference sequence). The CDR3 is made up of 12 amino acids. CDR3 sequence: CATSSSNYEQYF. In nucleotides, the CDR3 is TGTGCCACCAGCAGTTCGAACTACGAGCAGTACTTC.

This clonotype turned up a few times. The chain is built from TRBV24-1 and TRBJ2-7; no clear D gene. Trimming cost V 3 bases and J 0 bases, with 8 bases left between them. The CDR3 spans 14 residues. Per germline, CDR1 KGHDR and CDR2 SFDVKD. This CDR3 is CATSDVFFSYEQYF. CDR3 sequence (DNA): TGTGCCACCAGTGATGTGTTTTTCTCCTACGAGCAGTACTTC.

The gene calls are TRBV7-8 and TRBJ1-3; D is uncertain. The CDR3 contains 16 residues. Trimming cost V 4 bases and J 0 bases, with 13 bases left between them. Germline V gives CDR1 SGHVS, CDR2 FQNEAQ. DNA for the CDR3: TGTGCCAGCAGCTCCACACGACCTCCCTCTGGAAACACCATATATTTT. Translating it yields CASSSTRPPSGNTIYF.

CDR3 in DNA: TGTGCCAGCAGTCCGCCGGGGGAGGGGAGGTACGAGCAGTACTTC. This encodes CASSPPGEGRYEQYF. V gene TRBV28 combines with J gene TRBJ2-7; 7 bases fit TRBD2. CDR1 and CDR2 (germline): MDHEN, SYDVKM. This CDR3 is 15 amino acids long. The trim removed 5 bases at V and 4 bases at J, leaving 11 bases unmatched.

This clonotype was recorded at least ten times. This chain uses TRBV20-1 with TRBJ2-5; D is possibly TRBD2 (6 bases). Germline values: CDR1 DFQATT, CDR2 SNEGSKA (reference sequence). The CDR3 consists of 14 residues. V gave up 4 bases and J gave up 2 bases, with 14 bases separating them. The CDR3: CSAILTGLQETQYF. The CDR3 DNA reads TGCAGTGCTATTTTGACGGGACTGCAAGAGACCCAGTACTTC.

The DNA for the CDR3 is TGTGCCAGCAGCCGCCAGACAGGGGATACTGAAGCTTTCTTT. This encodes CASSRQTGDTEAFF. The chain carries TRBV25-1 and TRBJ1-1; 8 bases align to TRBD1. V lost 6 bases and J lost 5; bases outside the gene matches: 8. This CDR3 is built from 14 residues. Germline V CDR1 and CDR2: MGHDK, SYGVNS. The variable domain in full, with the rest retrieved from reference TRBV25-1 and TRBJ1-1, is EADIYQTPRYLVIGTGKKITLECSQTMGHDKMYWYQQDPGMELHLIHYSYGVNSTEKGDLSSESTVSRIRTEHFPLTLESARPSHTSQYLCASSRQTGDTEAFFGQGTRLTVV.

In the case of this clonotype: Mismatch with germline at one junction end may stem from a read error. The rearrangement joins TRBV11-1 to TRBJ2-3; 7 bases map to TRBD2. The CDR3 has 15 residues. Germline V CDR1 and CDR2: SGHAT, FQDESV (reference sequence). DNA of the CDR3: TGTGCCAGCAGCGTAGCAGCGGGGCCCACAGATACGCAGTATTTT. Encoded protein: CASSVAAGPTDTQYF.